This TCR beta chain was retrieved from a study of cytomegalovirus exposure and HLA in healthy donors. PCR primers comprised 60 Vbeta and 13 Jbeta primers. Assay used: immunoSEQ multiplex PCR; TCRdb lists only in-frame clones, some missing. The sample holds roughly 100,000 clones, about 80% seen once. CDR1 and CDR2 (germline): MNHEY, SVGAGI. The CDR3 is 15 residues long. The V and J ends lost 0 bases and 5 bases respectively, with 13 bases between them. This clone has just a few counts. Sequenced input: PBMCs. The receptor comes from a man aged 55 to 70 in good health and CMV-seropositive. This chain connects TRBV6-5 to TRBJ1-1, with unresolved D. CDR3 sequence: CASSYSSVLLTEAFF. In DNA form, the CDR3 reads TGTGCCAGCAGTTACTCGTCCGTACTCCTAACTGAAGCTTTCTTT.